Below, 20 T cell receptor beta chains from the same sample are listed, as sequenced in a study of blood T cell repertoires in COVID-19 (dated by TCRdb to about 2020). Receptor libraries were prepared by the immunoSEQ multiplex PCR assay. In TCRdb, the immuneACCESS table is reduced to in-frame sequences with V and J assigned. These tables do not hold every clone; where another copy was compared, an unresolved V gene accounts for under half, and the others remain unexplained. The table for this sample lists 150,000 to 170,000 clones; roughly four fifths of them were counted only once. Approximately 1.8% of the sample goes to the ten largest clones. Sequenced input: peripheral blood. The source of these receptors is a man at least 80 years old with acute or convalescent COVID-19.

The CDR3 loop reads CATVGGAGNSPLHF. CDR3 DNA: TGTGCCACCGTCGGGGGGGCAGGAAATTCACCCCTCCACTTT. The chain uses TRBV19 and TRBJ1-6; possible D gene TRBD1, 6 bases. V was shortened by 10 bases and J by 7 bases, with 17 bases between the two germline ends. This CDR3 region has 14 residues. CDR1 and CDR2 (germline): LNHDA, SQIVND (reference sequence).

This clone appeared once. This chain uses TRBV2 with TRBJ2-3; perhaps TRBD2 as D (6 bases). Per the germline V gene, CDR1 is SNHLY and CDR2 is FYNNEI. Trimming removed 5 bases at V and 4 bases at J, with 13 bases between. The CDR3 is made up of 14 amino acids. The DNA for the CDR3 is TGTGCCAGCAGTCTCCCGGGACTCGCAGATACGCAGTATTTT. It yields the protein CASSLPGLADTQYF. Full variable domain (outside the CDR3, taken from reference TRBV2 and TRBJ2-3): EPEVTQTPSHQVTQMGQEVILRCVPISNHLYFYWYRQILGQKVEFLVSFYNNEISEKSEIFDDQFSVERPDGSNFTLKIRSTKLEDSAMYFCASSLPGLADTQYFGPGTRLTVL.

J is TRBJ1-4 and V is TRBV20-1; TRBD1 is a possible D gene (6 bases). Germline-derived CDR1 and CDR2 are DFQATT and SNEGSKA (reference sequence). There are 12 residues in the CDR3. The V end was cut by 3 bases, the J end by 7 bases, with 9 bases between. The CDR3 protein is CSASGTSEKLFF. CDR3 nucleotide sequence: TGCAGTGCTAGTGGGACAAGTGAAAAACTGTTTTTT.

The chain is built from TRBV24-1 and TRBJ1-2, with D hard to call. The CDR3 loop spans 12 amino acids. The V gene's germline CDR1 is KGHDR and CDR2 SFDVKD. V gave up 6 bases and J gave up 7 bases, with 11 bases separating them. As DNA, the CDR3 is TGTGCCACCAGTATCGGGGATAGTGGCTACACCTTC. Translation gives CATSIGDSGYTF.

This chain uses TRBV12-5 with TRBJ1-2, with D hard to call. V was trimmed by 1 base and J by 3 bases, leaving 12 bases between them. Germline CDR1 and CDR2: LGHNT and FRNRAP. CDR3 size: 15 residues. This chain's CDR3 is CASGLGVPGDYGYTF. In DNA form, the CDR3 reads TGTGCTAGTGGTTTGGGCGTTCCGGGTGACTATGGCTACACCTTC.

The chain couples TRBV5-1 to TRBJ2-3; the match to TRBD1 covers 12 bases. The V and J ends lost 3 bases and 4 bases, in that order; junction bases with no gene match: 6. CDR3 length: 16 residues. From germline, CDR1 is SGHRS and CDR2 YFSETQ. This CDR3 is CASSSGTGGRADTQYF. The CDR3 bases are TGCGCCAGCAGCTCCGGGACAGGGGGCCGGGCAGATACGCAGTATTTT.

The chain combines TRBV13 with TRBJ2-7, with TRBD2 as a possible D gene (6 bases). The ends were cut back, 5 bases at V and 3 bases at J, with 11 bases in the middle. Germline CDR1 PRHDT, CDR2 FYEKMQ (reference sequence). The CDR3 is 13 amino acids. CDR3 coding DNA: TGTGCCAGCAGCCCCAAGACTAGCTACGAGCAGTACGTC. This translates into CASSPKTSYEQYV.

J is TRBJ2-1 and V is TRBV6-2 or TRBV6-3, with TRBD2 matching 8 bases. V lost 0 bases, J lost 1 base, and 14 bases stayed unmatched. The CDR3 length is 20 residues. Germline V gives CDR1 MNHEY, CDR2 SVGEGT. In DNA, the CDR3 is TGTGCCAGCAGTTACTCGACGGGGGGGCTCCTACCGTCTTCCTACAATGAGCAGTTCTTC. It translates to CASSYSTGGLLPSSYNEQFF.

The chain carries TRBV5-1 and TRBJ2-2; 7 nucleotides line up with TRBD1. Looked up from germline, CDR1 is SGHRS and CDR2 is YFSETQ. The trim removed 4 bases at V and 3 bases at J, leaving 6 bases unmatched. The CDR3 spans 15 residues. CDR3 nucleotides: TGCGCCAGCAGCCCGGTACAGGGGTACACCGGGGAGCTGTTTTTT. This encodes CASSPVQGYTGELFF.

The rearrangement links TRBV5-1 to TRBJ2-1; 8 bases line up with TRBD1. The germline V gene encodes CDR1 SGHRS and CDR2 YFSETQ. Trimming at V came to 4 bases and at J to 4 bases, leaving 7 bases not matched to a gene. The CDR3 is 15 amino acids. CDR3 nucleotide sequence: TGCGCCAGCAGCCGCGGGACAGGTGCGTACAATGAGCAGTTCTTC. As protein: CASSRGTGAYNEQFF. The entire variable domain, with the rest obtained from reference TRBV5-1 and TRBJ2-1, is as follows: KAGVTQTPRYLIKTRGQQVTLSCSPISGHRSVSWYQQTPGQGLQFLFEYFSETQRNKGNFPGRFSGRQFSNSRSEMNVSTLELGDSALYLCASSRGTGAYNEQFFGPGTRLTVL.

The rearrangement uses TRBV12-3 or TRBV12-4 and TRBJ1-1; D gene ambiguous. The V gene lost 7 bases and the J gene lost 7 bases, with 13 bases spanning the gap. The CDR3 covers 12 residues. CDR3 in amino acids: CASTRGFHEAFF. In DNA form, the CDR3 reads TGTGCCAGCACCCGCGGGTTTCATGAAGCTTTCTTT.

The chain has TRBV14 and TRBJ1-2, with D possibly TRBD1 on 6 matching bases. Looked up from germline, CDR1 is SGHDN and CDR2 is FVKESK. The CDR3 totals 15 residues. With 1 base removed from V and 8 bases from J, the gap between germline ends came to 17 bases. In DNA form, the CDR3 reads TGTGCCAGCAGCCAAGCAGCGGGGGGCTCAACCGGCTACACCTTC. Translation gives CASSQAAGGSTGYTF.

This clone was seen only a few times. The chain couples TRBV7-9 to TRBJ1-2; tentatively, D is TRBD1 (6 bases). CDR3 size: 13 residues. Deletions cut 1 base from V and 13 bases from J, with 16 bases between. Looked up from germline, CDR1 is SEHNR and CDR2 is FQNEAQ (reference sequence). The CDR3 protein is CASSLGDASGATF. The CDR3 coding sequence is TGTGCCAGCAGCTTAGGGGACGCGTCAGGGGCCACCTTC. The full variable domain, its missing parts supplied by reference TRBV7-9 and TRBJ1-2, is DTGVSQNPRHKITKRGQNVTFRCDPISEHNRLYWYRQTLGQGPEFLTYFQNEAQLEKSRLLSDRFSAERPKGSFSTLEIQRTEQGDSAMYLCASSLGDASGATFGSGTRLTVV.

The chain recombines TRBV29-1 with TRBJ2-6; 8 positions match TRBD1. Germline trimming cut 6 bases from V and 3 bases from J; bases unmatched to any gene: 4. This CDR3 is built from 14 residues. Germline-derived CDR1 and CDR2 are SQVTM and ANQGSEA. The CDR3: CSVATGGGANVLTF. The CDR3, as DNA: TGCAGCGTGGCTACAGGGGGTGGGGCCAACGTCCTGACTTTC.

Concerning this clone itself: The sample carries other DNA sequences with the same CDR3. The V call is TRBV5-6, the J call TRBJ2-2; no definite D call. CDR1 SGHDT and CDR2 YYEEEE come from the germline V gene. The V end lost 1 base, the J end lost 1 base, and 5 bases lay between the germline ends. CDR3 length: 14 amino acids. The chain's CDR3 is CASSLSLNTGELFF. For the CDR3, the DNA is TGTGCCAGCAGCTTGTCTCTGAACACCGGGGAGCTGTTTTTT.

About this clone itself: One end of the junction does not line up with germline, which may come from a read error. This chain connects TRBV27 to TRBJ2-7, with 13 bases fitting TRBD2. The CDR3 runs to 14 residues. Germline loops: CDR1 MNHEY, CDR2 SMNVEV (reference sequence). The CDR3 coding sequence is TGTGCCAGCAGTCTCGAAAGGACTAGCGGGGGCCAACACTTC. Its translation: CASSLERTSGGQHF.

The J gene is TRBJ2-5, the V gene TRBV5-8; 10 bases are a match to TRBD2. The CDR3 spans 17 residues. CDR1 is SGHTS and CDR2 is YDEGEE in the germline V gene. Trimming took 2 bases from V and 3 from J; bases not matched to a gene: 10. Written as DNA, the CDR3 is TGTGCCAGCAGCTTCGCCCGAAGGACTAGCGGAGAAGAGACCCAGTACTTC. Translated, it gives CASSFARRTSGEETQYF.

The chain couples TRBV3-1 (or the pseudogene TRBV3-2) to TRBJ2-2, with 9 bases matching TRBD1. CDR3 length: 18 residues. Per the germline V gene, CDR1 is LGHDT and CDR2 is YNNKEL (reference sequence). V gave up 0 bases and J gave up 2 bases; unmatched junction bases: 7. The DNA for the CDR3 is TGTGCCAGCAGCCAAGATCCGAGGACAGGGGCTAACACCGGGGAGCTGTTTTTT. Translation gives CASSQDPRTGANTGELFF.

This sequence joins TRBV28 and TRBJ2-1; 14 bases line up with TRBD2. Trimming took 4 bases from V and 0 from J; bases not matched to a gene: 11. Germline CDR1 and CDR2: MDHEN and SYDVKM. The CDR3 contains 20 residues. The CDR3 spells CASSSGLAGGVRSSYNEQFF. The CDR3 bases are TGTGCCAGCAGTTCCGGACTAGCGGGGGGCGTAAGGTCCTCCTACAATGAGCAGTTCTTC.

The V gene is TRBV6-5, the J gene TRBJ2-7, with 10 bases matching TRBD1. Per the germline V gene, CDR1 is MNHEY and CDR2 is SVGAGI. With V trimmed by 4 bases and J by 3 bases, 6 bases remained unmatched. CDR3 length: 15 amino acids. The CDR3 region is CASSSPRTGGYEQYF. CDR3 coding DNA: TGTGCCAGCAGTTCCCCCCGGACAGGGGGCTACGAGCAGTACTTC.